These 31 T cell receptor beta chains were all obtained from the same sample, sequenced in a study of CD8 T cells in ankylosing spondylitis. Study-wide points: Typical of ankylosing spondylitis blood, it appeared, was a TCR beta motif of fewer than ten highly homologous variants.

TCRdb re-called the 5' RACE reads through MiXCR, storing one row per CDR3 protein. The data hold roughly 440,000 distinct CDR3 sequences, with approximately 17% observed a single time. These receptors lack a known antigen. The sequenced sample was blood, either unsorted or a sorted T cell fraction (not recorded which). These receptors were collected from a male donor with ankylosing spondylitis.

This chain links TRBV6-5 with TRBJ2-5; the D gene is possibly TRBD2 (5 bases). Deletions cut 7 bases from V and 5 bases from J, with 8 bases between. CDR3 length equals 11 residues. Germline CDR1 MNHEY, CDR2 SVGAGI. This CDR3 reads CASTRGETQYF. DNA for the CDR3: TGTGCCAGCACCCGAGGGGAGACCCAGTACTTC.

This clonotype was seen a handful of times. V usage is TRBV29-1 and J usage is TRBJ2-7; 9 nucleotides agree with TRBD2. V lost 4 bases and J lost 5; bases outside the gene matches: 3. Germline V gene sequence: CDR1 SQVTM, CDR2 ANQGSEA. This CDR3 is 12 amino acids long. CDR3 region: CSVVSGSDEQYF. CDR3 sequence (DNA): TGCAGCGTTGTTAGCGGGAGCGACGAGCAGTACTTC.

This clonotype is medium-sized. This sequence joins TRBV4-1 and TRBJ1-1; no definite D call. The germline V and J ends were trimmed by 2 bases and 1 base, with 14 bases remaining between them. Germline V gives CDR1 MGHRA, CDR2 YSYEKL. The CDR3 is made up of 16 amino acids. CDR3 bases: TGCGCCAGCAGCCAACAAGGCGGACGGGGGAACACTGAAGCTTTCTTT. Translated, it gives CASSQQGGRGNTEAFF.

CDR3 residues: CSAPWNRGYQETQYF. CDR3 sequence (DNA): TGCAGTGCCCCCTGGAACAGGGGTTACCAAGAGACCCAGTACTTC. V is TRBV20-1 and J is TRBJ2-5; 7 bases match TRBD1. CDR1 DFQATT and CDR2 SNEGSKA come from the germline V gene (reference sequence). J gave up 0 bases and V 6 bases, and 10 bases lay outside the gene matches. This CDR3 contains 15 residues.

The chain is built from TRBV7-8 and TRBJ1-5; 11 bases are shared with TRBD1. The CDR3 loop spans 17 amino acids. Per germline, CDR1 SGHVS and CDR2 FQNEAQ. Germline trimming cut 5 bases from V and 7 bases from J; bases unmatched to any gene: 13. The CDR3 DNA reads TGTGCCAGCAGCCTAGACTGGGACAGGGGGTCGAGACAGCCCCAGCATTTT. Its translation: CASSLDWDRGSRQPQHF.

J is TRBJ1-1 and V is TRBV6-1, with D perhaps matching TRBD1 (5 bases). In germline, CDR1 is MNHNS, CDR2 SASEGT. The CDR3 totals 15 residues. Trimming pared 7 bases from V and 1 base from J, leaving 16 bases between. This CDR3 reads CASIRGGTSNTEAFF. CDR3 DNA: TGTGCCAGCATACGGGGGGGGACTTCGAACACTGAAGCTTTCTTT.

This clonotype was detected a few times. V and J are TRBV7-2 and TRBJ1-3; possible D gene TRBD1, 6 bases. The CDR3 extends over 15 amino acids. Per the germline V gene, CDR1 is SGHTA and CDR2 is FQGNSA. The V end was cut by 6 bases, the J end by 2 bases, with 14 bases between. CDR3 sequence: CASSPSGGPGNTIYF. DNA of the CDR3: TGTGCCAGCAGTCCTTCGGGGGGGCCTGGAAACACCATATATTTT.

The chain carries TRBV6-2 or TRBV6-3 and TRBJ2-3; unclear D gene. V lost 2 bases and J 0 bases, leaving 12 bases between the germline ends. This CDR3 contains 16 residues. CDR1 is MNHEY, CDR2 SVGEGT, per germline. CDR3 nucleotides: TGTGCCAGCAGTTACGGCGGATCCTCTAGCACAGATACGCAGTATTTT. This sequence encodes CASSYGGSSSTDTQYF.

This chain uses TRBV19 with TRBJ1-2, with D perhaps matching TRBD1 (6 bases). This CDR3 contains 15 residues. The germline CDR1 and CDR2 sequences are LNHDA and SQIVND (reference sequence). With 5 bases removed from V and 3 bases from J, the gap between germline ends came to 16 bases. The CDR3 nucleotides read TGTGCCAGTAGTGAAACAAAGGACAGACACTATGGCTACACCTTC. This sequence encodes CASSETKDRHYGYTF.

This clonotype turned up a few times. The chain recombines TRBV7-9 with TRBJ2-7; 9 bases map to TRBD2. The junction had 0 bases not matched to a gene; V was cut back by 0 bases and J by 6 bases. The CDR3 sequence is 13 residues long. Germline V gene sequence: CDR1 SEHNR, CDR2 FQNEAQ (reference sequence). CDR3 sequence reads: CASSLATSGEQYF. Written as DNA, the CDR3 is TGTGCCAGCAGCTTAGCGACTAGCGGCGAGCAGTACTTC.

The rearrangement uses TRBV5-1 and TRBJ2-1; TRBD2 matches at 14 bases. This CDR3 contains 17 residues. The ends lost 3 bases at V and 8 bases at J; junction bases unmatched: 10. Germline V gene sequence: CDR1 SGHRS, CDR2 YFSETQ. CDR3 DNA: TGCGCCAGCAGCTATACCGGGACTAGCGGGAGTCAGTATGAGCAGTTCTTC. It specifies CASSYTGTSGSQYEQFF.

The V and J genes are TRBV7-2 and TRBJ2-3, with a weak D call TRBD2 (6 bases). The CDR3 extends over 12 amino acids. CDR1 is SGHTA, CDR2 FQGNSA, per germline. The V gene lost 6 bases and the J gene lost 10 bases, with 14 bases spanning the gap. CDR3 nucleotide sequence: TGTGCCAGCAGAAGCGGAGGGCCCTCGCAGTATTTT. It yields the protein CASRSGGPSQYF.

This sequence joins TRBV5-3 and TRBJ1-1; 12 nucleotides align to TRBD1. TRBV5-3 is given ORF status, its function remaining uncertain. This CDR3 is built from 16 residues. The V segment lost 4 bases and the J segment 0 bases; nucleotides outside the gene matches: 4. DNA of the CDR3: TGTGCCAGAAGCCCGGGACAGGGGGCCATGAACACTGAAGCTTTCTTT. Translated: CARSPGQGAMNTEAFF.

The rearrangement joins TRBV28 to TRBJ2-3; D not certain. The CDR3 has 13 amino acids. Trimming shortened V by 6 bases and J by 2 bases, and 9 bases separated the two germline ends. Per the germline V gene, CDR1 is MDHEN and CDR2 is SYDVKM. The CDR3 sequence: CASRYEITDTQYF. The CDR3 DNA sequence: TGTGCCAGCAGATACGAAATCACAGATACGCAGTATTTT.

The chain has TRBV6-2 or TRBV6-3 and TRBJ2-3, with 10 bases lining up with TRBD1. Looked up from germline, CDR1 is MNHEY and CDR2 is SVGEGT. The CDR3 is 15 amino acids. Trimming at V came to 5 bases and at J to 3 bases, leaving 5 bases not matched to a gene. The CDR3 here is CASSGGQGKTDTQYF. The CDR3 DNA follows: TGTGCCAGCAGTGGGGGACAGGGGAAGACAGATACGCAGTATTTT.

The chain couples TRBV25-1 to TRBJ2-6, with 8 bases fitting TRBD1. Per germline, CDR1 MGHDK and CDR2 SYGVNS. With 5 bases clipped from V and 2 bases from J, the junction kept 14 bases outside the gene matches. The CDR3 length is 19 residues. In DNA form, the CDR3 reads TGTGCCAGCAGTCCTGGTAATACAGGGGGAGTTCCTGGGGCCAACGTCCTGACTTTC. Its protein is CASSPGNTGGVPGANVLTF.

This clonotype showed up just a few times. J is TRBJ2-7 and V is TRBV7-6; D is possibly TRBD2 (6 bases). The CDR3 extends over 16 amino acids. The germline V and J ends were trimmed by 5 bases and 2 bases, with 19 bases remaining between them. Germline V gene data show CDR1 as SGHVS and CDR2 as FNYEAQ. The CDR3 spells CASSPRRASAAYEQYF. CDR3 coding DNA: TGTGCCAGCAGCCCTAGGAGGGCTAGCGCGGCCTACGAGCAGTACTTC.

In its sample, this clonotype was seen many times. V usage is TRBV29-1 and J usage is TRBJ2-3, with a tentative D call TRBD2 (6 bases). The length of the CDR3 is 14 residues. The V end was cut by 3 bases, the J end by 1 base, with 11 bases between. Per the germline V gene, CDR1 is SQVTM and CDR2 is ANQGSEA. The CDR3 sequence: CSVDGGFGTDTQYF. CDR3 bases: TGCAGCGTTGACGGGGGATTTGGCACAGATACGCAGTATTTT.

The chain uses TRBV7-6 and TRBJ2-1; 11 bases are a match to TRBD2. The CDR3 extends over 21 amino acids. V was clipped by 0 bases and J by 0 bases; unmatched bases: 13. In germline, CDR1 is SGHVS, CDR2 FNYEAQ. The CDR3 loop reads CASSLADWGLAGGHSYNEQFF. In nucleotides, the CDR3 is TGTGCCAGCAGCTTAGCGGACTGGGGGCTAGCGGGGGGACACTCCTACAATGAGCAGTTCTTC. Full variable domain (rest looked up from reference TRBV7-6 and TRBJ2-1): GAGVSQSPRYKVTKRGQDVALRCDPISGHVSLYWYRQALGQGPEFLTYFNYEAQQDKSGLPNDRFSAERPEGSISTLTIQRTEQRDSAMYRCASSLADWGLAGGHSYNEQFFGPGTRLTVL.

The V and J genes are TRBV28 and TRBJ1-1; TRBD1 aligns across 10 bases. The germline gives CDR1 MDHEN, CDR2 SYDVKM. The CDR3 runs to 15 residues. J lost 5 bases, V lost 3 bases, and 6 bases had no gene match. In DNA form, the CDR3 reads TGTGCCAGCAGTTTCCCCGGGACAGGGGAGACTGAAGCTTTCTTT. This sequence encodes CASSFPGTGETEAFF.

This clonotype was observed many times. The rearrangement uses TRBV12-3 or TRBV12-4 and TRBJ2-7, with D uncertain. Trimming removed 6 bases at V and 7 bases at J, with 13 bases between. CDR3 length: 12 amino acids. CDR3 DNA sequence: TGTGCCAGCAGCCTAACCGTGGGGGAGCAGTACTTC. This codes for CASSLTVGEQYF.

This clonotype was counted only a few times. The chain couples TRBV30 to TRBJ2-1, with D maybe TRBD1 (5 bases). The CDR3 extends over 15 amino acids. Trimming left V 7 bases short and J 0 bases short, with 16 bases between. Germline loops: CDR1 GTSNPN, CDR2 SVGIG (reference sequence). The CDR3, as DNA: TGTGCCTCCACTCGGACAACGAGCTCCTACAATGAGCAGTTCTTC. Translated, it gives CASTRTTSSYNEQFF.

There are many counts of this clonotype. The chain combines TRBV12-3 or TRBV12-4 with TRBJ2-4; D is perhaps TRBD2 (7 bases). CDR3 length: 15 residues. With 5 bases removed from V and 9 bases from J, the gap between germline ends came to 20 bases. In DNA form, the CDR3 reads TGTGCCAGCAGTCTCCTAGGGGGGGGATTTGGCATTCAGTACTTC. Protein sequence: CASSLLGGGFGIQYF.

This clonotype was found a few times. The chain combines TRBV5-6 with TRBJ1-1, with D perhaps TRBD1 (6 bases). Germline-derived CDR1 and CDR2 are SGHDT and YYEEEE. The CDR3 runs to 14 residues. The V end lost 3 bases, the J end lost 4 bases, and 13 bases lay between the germline ends. CDR3 coding DNA: TGTGCCAGCAGCTCCAGGGGTGTTCTCACTGAAGCTTTCTTT. Amino acid sequence: CASSSRGVLTEAFF.

This clonotype was seen a handful of times. The chain uses TRBV5-1 and TRBJ1-1, with a possible D match to TRBD1 (5 bases). Germline CDR1 SGHRS, CDR2 YFSETQ. Trimming removed 6 bases at V and 1 base at J, with 13 bases between. This CDR3 region has 14 residues. CDR3 nucleotides: TGCGCCAGCATGCTGGGACGGAGGAACACTGAAGCTTTCTTT. It translates to CASMLGRRNTEAFF.

The CDR3 DNA reads as TGCGCCAGCAGCTTCACGGGCACACAAAGGAACTATGGCTACACCTTC. This gives the protein CASSFTGTQRNYGYTF. The rearrangement uses TRBV5-1 and TRBJ1-2, with D hard to call. Trimming pared 2 bases from V and 2 bases from J, leaving 16 bases between. This CDR3 has 16 residues. CDR1 is SGHRS and CDR2 is YFSETQ in the germline V gene.

This clonotype was seen only a few times. The rearrangement uses TRBV20-1 and TRBJ1-2; D is ambiguous. The CDR3 runs 12 residues. Trimming removed 5 bases at V and 8 bases at J, with 15 bases between. Looked up from germline, CDR1 is DFQATT and CDR2 is SNEGSKA (reference sequence). In DNA form, the CDR3 reads TGCAGTGCTGCAACACCCTCTAGCGGCTACACCTTC. Protein: CSAATPSSGYTF.

This clonotype was seen a handful of times. The rearrangement uses TRBV4-3 and TRBJ2-5; the D gene is possibly TRBD2 (6 bases). CDR3 length: 15 residues. Trimming took off 3 bases at V and 2 bases at J, with 13 bases between the two ends. Germline CDR1 reads LGHNA; CDR2 reads YSLEER. The CDR3 coding sequence is TGCGCCAGCAGCCAGGGGGGAAACGGACAAGAGACCCAGTACTTC. It translates to CASSQGGNGQETQYF.

The DNA for the CDR3 is TGTGCCAGCAGCTCCCACGGGGGAATGAATGAGCAGTTCTTC. Protein: CASSSHGGMNEQFF. V gene TRBV9 combines with J gene TRBJ2-1; a possible D gene is TRBD2 (6 bases). Between the trimmed V and J ends, which lost 4 bases and 7 bases, there was a span of 15 bases. Germline CDR1 is SGDLS and CDR2 is YYNGEE. This CDR3 has 14 residues.

This sequence joins TRBV7-9 and TRBJ2-3, with a weak D call TRBD1 (6 bases). The CDR3 loop spans 15 amino acids. V was trimmed by 4 bases and J by 2 bases, leaving 13 bases between them. Looked up from germline, CDR1 is SEHNR and CDR2 is FQNEAQ (reference sequence). The CDR3 here is CASSSVRGVTDTQYF. The CDR3 nucleotides are TGTGCCAGCAGCTCCGTCAGGGGCGTCACAGATACGCAGTATTTT.

The J gene is TRBJ1-1, the V gene TRBV7-2; 7 bases agree with TRBD1. The CDR3 runs to 17 residues. Losses at the gene ends were 5 bases for V and 4 bases for J; bases not matched to a gene: 16. Germline values: CDR1 SGHTA, CDR2 FQGNSA. CDR3 nucleotides: TGTGCCAGCAGCAGGGGGCCCATGTTTCGGGGGACCACTGAAGCTTTCTTT. Its protein is CASSRGPMFRGTTEAFF. The full variable domain, rest sourced from reference TRBV7-2 and TRBJ1-1, is GAGVSQSPSNKVTEKGKDVELRCDPISGHTALYWYRQSLGQGLEFLIYFQGNSAPDKSGLPSDRFSAERTGGSVSTLTIQRTQQEDSAVYLCASSRGPMFRGTTEAFFGQGTRLTVV.